This TCR beta chain came from a study of blood T cell repertoires in COVID-19. Sequencing was performed with immunoSEQ multiplex PCR; in TCRdb, only in-frame clones are kept and a portion is missing. In the table there are about 150,000 clones, 90% to 95% of which are singletons. The sequence was obtained from a man between 45 and 60 years old with acute or convalescent COVID-19. Sequenced sample: peripheral blood.

The CDR3 reads CASSSRTGGSYGYTF. The CDR3 DNA sequence: TGTGCCAGCAGCTCCAGGACAGGGGGTAGCTATGGCTACACCTTC. The V and J genes are TRBV11-2 and TRBJ1-2; 10 nucleotides align to TRBD1. Germline V gene sequence: CDR1 SGHAT, CDR2 FQNNGV. Unmatched junction bases numbered 6, after V lost 4 bases and J lost 4 bases. The CDR3 covers 15 residues.